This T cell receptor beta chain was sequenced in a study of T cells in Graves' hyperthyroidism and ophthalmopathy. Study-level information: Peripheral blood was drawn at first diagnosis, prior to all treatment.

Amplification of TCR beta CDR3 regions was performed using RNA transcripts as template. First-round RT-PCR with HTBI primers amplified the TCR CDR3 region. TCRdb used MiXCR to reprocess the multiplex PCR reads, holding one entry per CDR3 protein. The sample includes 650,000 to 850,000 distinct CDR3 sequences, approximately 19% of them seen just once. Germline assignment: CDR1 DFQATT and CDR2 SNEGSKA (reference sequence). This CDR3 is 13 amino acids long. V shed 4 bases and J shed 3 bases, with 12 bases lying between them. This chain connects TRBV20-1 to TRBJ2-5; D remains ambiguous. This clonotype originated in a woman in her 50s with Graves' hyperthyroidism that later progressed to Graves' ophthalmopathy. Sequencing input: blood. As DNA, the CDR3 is TGCAGTGCTAACCCCCCGGCCAAAGAGACCCAGTACTTC. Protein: CSANPPAKETQYF.